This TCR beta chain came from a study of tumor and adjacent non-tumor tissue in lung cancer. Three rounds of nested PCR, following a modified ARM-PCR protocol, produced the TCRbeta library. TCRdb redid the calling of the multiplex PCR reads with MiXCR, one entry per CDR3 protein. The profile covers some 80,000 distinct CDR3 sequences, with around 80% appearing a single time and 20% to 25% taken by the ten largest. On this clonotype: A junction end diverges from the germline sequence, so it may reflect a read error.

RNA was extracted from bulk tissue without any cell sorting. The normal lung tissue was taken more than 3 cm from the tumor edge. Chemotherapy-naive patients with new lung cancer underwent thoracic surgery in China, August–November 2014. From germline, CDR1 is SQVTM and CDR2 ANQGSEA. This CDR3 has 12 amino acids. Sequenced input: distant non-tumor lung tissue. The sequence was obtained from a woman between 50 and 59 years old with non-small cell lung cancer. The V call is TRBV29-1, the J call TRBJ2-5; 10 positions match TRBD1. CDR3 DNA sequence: TGCAACGTAGGGACAGGGGTGAAGACCAAGTACTTC. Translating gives CNVGTGVKTKYF.